Below are 5 T cell receptor beta chains sequenced from a single sample in a study of a mutant IDH1 vaccine in newly diagnosed glioma. These receptors are not linked to any known antigen. Noted time point: week 23, last vaccination. Vaccinated patients received 300 ug of mutant IDH1 20-mer peptide per dose, with topical imiquimod. Generated by immunoSEQ multiplex PCR, the TCRdb table keeps only in-frame clones and is missing some. Here the sample spans 40,000 to 45,000 clones, around four fifths being singletons. Sequenced here: PBMCs, sampled from a glioma patient whose treatment included an IDH1 peptide vaccine. Source of these receptors: a man between 45 and 60 years old with glioma.

Turning to this clone: Its ends do not fully match the called genes, so a read error is possible. The gene calls are TRBV28 and TRBJ1-2; weak D call: TRBD1 (5 bases). CDR1 MDHEN and CDR2 SYDVKM come from the germline V gene. This CDR3 comprises 12 residues. CDR3 loop: CASSLQGILFSF. CDR3 in DNA: TGTGCCAGCAGTTTACAGGGTATTCTCTTCTCCTTC.

This chain links TRBV30 with TRBJ1-1; D not certain. The CDR3 spans 12 residues. Germline assignment: CDR1 GTSNPN and CDR2 SVGIG (reference sequence). Deletions cut 2 bases from V and 6 bases from J, with 10 bases between. In DNA, the CDR3 is TGTGCCTGGAGTTTTCGGATCGCTGAAGCTTTCTTT. Protein: CAWSFRIAEAFF.

The J gene is TRBJ1-1, the V gene TRBV7-2, with a weak D call TRBD1 (5 bases). Per the germline V gene, CDR1 is SGHTA and CDR2 is FQGNSA. The CDR3 is 13 amino acids. V lost 1 base to trimming and J lost 10 bases, with 13 bases between them. CDR3 residues: CASSLEGRGGAFF. Written as DNA, the CDR3 is TGTGCCAGCAGCTTAGAGGGCCGGGGGGGAGCTTTCTTT.

The chain employs TRBV30 and TRBJ2-5, with D possibly being TRBD1 (5 bases). The assigned J gene may be wrong: the sequence end matches TRBJ2-7 better. This CDR3 comprises 12 residues. Germline V CDR1 and CDR2: GTSNPN, SVGIG (reference sequence). The CDR3 reads CAGQAGTYEQYF. The CDR3 DNA is TGTGCCGGGCAGGCAGGGACCTACGAGCAGTACTTC.

This chain joins TRBV10-3 and TRBJ2-7; D ambiguous. V was trimmed by 0 bases and J by 1 base, leaving 13 bases between them. CDR3 length: 16 amino acids. Germline V gene data show CDR1 as ENHRY and CDR2 as SYGVKD. Here the CDR3 reads CAISESKGIGSYEQYF. CDR3 DNA sequence: TGTGCCATCAGTGAGTCGAAGGGAATAGGGTCCTACGAGCAGTACTTC.